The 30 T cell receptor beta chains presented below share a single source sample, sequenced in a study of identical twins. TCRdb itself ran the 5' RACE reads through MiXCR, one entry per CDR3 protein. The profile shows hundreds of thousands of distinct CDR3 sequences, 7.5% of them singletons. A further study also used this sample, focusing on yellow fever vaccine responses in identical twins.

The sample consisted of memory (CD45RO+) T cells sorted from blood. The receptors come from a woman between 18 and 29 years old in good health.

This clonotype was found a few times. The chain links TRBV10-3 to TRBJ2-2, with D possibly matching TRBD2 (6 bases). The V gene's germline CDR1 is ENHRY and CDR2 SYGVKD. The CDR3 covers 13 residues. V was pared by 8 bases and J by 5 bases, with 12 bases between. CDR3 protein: CAILREVTGELFF. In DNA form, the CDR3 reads TGTGCCATCCTGAGGGAGGTTACCGGGGAGCTGTTTTTT.

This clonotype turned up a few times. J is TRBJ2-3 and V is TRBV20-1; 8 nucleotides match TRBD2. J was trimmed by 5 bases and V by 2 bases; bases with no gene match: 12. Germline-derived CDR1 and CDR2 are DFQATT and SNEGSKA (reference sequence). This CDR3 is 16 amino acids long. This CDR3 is CSARHVAGGEVDTQYF. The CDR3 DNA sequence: TGCAGTGCTAGACATGTAGCCGGGGGGGAGGTAGATACGCAGTATTTT.

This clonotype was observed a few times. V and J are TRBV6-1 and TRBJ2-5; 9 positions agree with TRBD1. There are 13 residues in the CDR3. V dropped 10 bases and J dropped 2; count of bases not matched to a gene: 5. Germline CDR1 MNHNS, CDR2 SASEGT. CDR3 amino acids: CATRTGEQETQYF. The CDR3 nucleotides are TGTGCCACGCGGACAGGGGAACAAGAGACCCAGTACTTC.

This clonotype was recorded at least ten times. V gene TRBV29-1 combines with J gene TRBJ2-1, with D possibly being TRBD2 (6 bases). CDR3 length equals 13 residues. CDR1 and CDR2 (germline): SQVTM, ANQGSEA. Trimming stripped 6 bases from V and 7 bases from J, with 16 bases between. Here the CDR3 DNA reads TGCAGCGTCTCCGGGGGTGGGATGAATGAGCAGTTCTTC. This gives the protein CSVSGGGMNEQFF.

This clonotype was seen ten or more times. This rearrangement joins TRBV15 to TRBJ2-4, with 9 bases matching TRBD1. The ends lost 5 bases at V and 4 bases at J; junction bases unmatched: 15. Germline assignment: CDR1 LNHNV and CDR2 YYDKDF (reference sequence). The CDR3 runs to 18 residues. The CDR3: CATSDRDRVLGMKNIQYF. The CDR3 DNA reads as TGTGCCACCAGCGACCGGGACAGGGTACTAGGAATGAAAAACATTCAGTACTTC.

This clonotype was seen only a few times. CDR3 sequence: CASSYRTGFGKETQYF. For the CDR3, the DNA is TGTGCCAGCAGTTACAGGACAGGGTTCGGGAAGGAGACCCAGTACTTC. The V call is TRBV6-5, the J call TRBJ2-5, with 8 nucleotides matching TRBD1. The length of the CDR3 is 16 residues. The V gene end was trimmed by 2 bases and the J gene end by 5 bases; junction bases not matched to a gene: 10. Germline loops: CDR1 MNHEY, CDR2 SVGAGI.

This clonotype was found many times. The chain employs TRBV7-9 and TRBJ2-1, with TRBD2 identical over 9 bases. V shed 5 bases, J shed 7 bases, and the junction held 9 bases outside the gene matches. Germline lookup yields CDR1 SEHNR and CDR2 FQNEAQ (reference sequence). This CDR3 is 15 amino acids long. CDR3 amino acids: CASSVIAGAANEQFF. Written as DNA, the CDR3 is TGTGCCAGCAGCGTGATAGCGGGAGCGGCGAATGAGCAGTTCTTC.

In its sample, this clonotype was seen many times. This CDR3 is CASSDLTQGNEQFF. CDR3 nucleotide sequence: TGCGCCAGCAGCGACCTGACCCAGGGTAATGAGCAGTTCTTC. The chain recombines TRBV5-1 with TRBJ2-1; possibly TRBD1 for D (5 bases). CDR3 length: 14 amino acids. The germline V gene has CDR1 SGHRS and CDR2 YFSETQ. V lost 4 bases and J lost 7, with 15 bases in between.

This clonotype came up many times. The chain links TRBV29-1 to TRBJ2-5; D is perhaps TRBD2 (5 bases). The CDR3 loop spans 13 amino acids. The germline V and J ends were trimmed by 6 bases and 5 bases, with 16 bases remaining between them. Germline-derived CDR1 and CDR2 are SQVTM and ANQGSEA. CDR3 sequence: CSVNLAVGETQYF. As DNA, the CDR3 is TGCAGCGTAAACCTAGCTGTAGGTGAGACCCAGTACTTC.

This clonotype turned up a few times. The CDR3 bases are TGTGCCACCAGCAGAGGGTACACCGGGGAGCTGTTTTTT. This translates into CATSRGYTGELFF. J is TRBJ2-2 and V is TRBV15; D is unresolved. Germline lookup yields CDR1 LNHNV and CDR2 YYDKDF (reference sequence). The CDR3 has 13 residues. V was trimmed by 1 base and J by 3 bases, leaving 3 bases between them.

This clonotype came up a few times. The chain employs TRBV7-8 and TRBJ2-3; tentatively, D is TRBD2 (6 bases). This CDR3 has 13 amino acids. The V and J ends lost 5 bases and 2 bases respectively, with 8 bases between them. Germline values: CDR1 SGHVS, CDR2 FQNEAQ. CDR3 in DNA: TGTGCCAGCAGCGCGGACTACACAGATACGCAGTATTTT. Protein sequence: CASSADYTDTQYF. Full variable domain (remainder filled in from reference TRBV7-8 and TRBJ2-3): GAGVSQSPRYKVAKRGQDVALRCDPISGHVSLFWYQQALGQGPEFLTYFQNEAQLDKSGLPSDRFFAERPEGSVSTLKIQRTQQEDSAVYLCASSADYTDTQYFGPGTRLTVL.

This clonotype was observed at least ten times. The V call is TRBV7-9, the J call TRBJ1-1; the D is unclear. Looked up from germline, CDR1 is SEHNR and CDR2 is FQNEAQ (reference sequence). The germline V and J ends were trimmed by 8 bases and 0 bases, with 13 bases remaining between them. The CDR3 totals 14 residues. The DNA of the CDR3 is TGTGCCAGCTCCTTTGGAGGGCTGAACACTGAAGCTTTCTTT. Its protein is CASSFGGLNTEAFF. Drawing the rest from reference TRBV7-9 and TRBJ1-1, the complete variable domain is DTGVSQNPRHKITKRGQNVTFRCDPISEHNRLYWYRQTLGQGPEFLTYFQNEAQLEKSRLLSDRFSAERPKGSFSTLEIQRTEQGDSAMYLCASSFGGLNTEAFFGQGTRLTVV.

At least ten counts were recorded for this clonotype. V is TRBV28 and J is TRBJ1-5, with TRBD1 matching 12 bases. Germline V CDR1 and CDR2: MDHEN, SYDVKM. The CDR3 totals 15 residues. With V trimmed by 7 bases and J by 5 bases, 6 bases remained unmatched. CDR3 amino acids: CASTSGTGGHQPQHF. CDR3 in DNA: TGTGCCAGCACATCCGGGACAGGGGGCCATCAGCCCCAGCATTTT.

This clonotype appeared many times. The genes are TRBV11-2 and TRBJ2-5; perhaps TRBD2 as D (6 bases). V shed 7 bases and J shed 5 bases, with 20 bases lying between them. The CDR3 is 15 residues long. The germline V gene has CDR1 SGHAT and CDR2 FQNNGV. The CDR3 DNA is TGTGCCAGCACCGACGGCGGGAAACGAGGGGAGACCCAGTACTTC. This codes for CASTDGGKRGETQYF.

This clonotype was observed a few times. CDR3 bases: TGCGCCAGCAGCGGCTTTTCGACAGTGGACACCGGGGAGCTGTTTTTT. This gives the protein CASSGFSTVDTGELFF. The rearrangement joins TRBV5-1 to TRBJ2-2; the D gene is possibly TRBD1 (5 bases). In germline, CDR1 is SGHRS, CDR2 YFSETQ. Trimming pared 4 bases from V and 3 bases from J, leaving 16 bases between. The CDR3 extends over 16 amino acids.

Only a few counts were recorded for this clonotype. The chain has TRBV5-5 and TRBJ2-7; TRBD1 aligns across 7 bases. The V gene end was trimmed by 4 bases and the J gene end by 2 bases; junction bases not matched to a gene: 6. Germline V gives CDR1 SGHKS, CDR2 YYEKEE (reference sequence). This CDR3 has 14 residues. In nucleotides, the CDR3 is TGTGCCAGCAGCCCCAAGGACAGGACCTACGAGCAGTACTTC. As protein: CASSPKDRTYEQYF.

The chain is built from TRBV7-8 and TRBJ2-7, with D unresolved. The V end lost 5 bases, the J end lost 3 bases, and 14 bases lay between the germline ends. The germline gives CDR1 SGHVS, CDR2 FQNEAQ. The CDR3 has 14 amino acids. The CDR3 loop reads CASSPMDTGYEQYF. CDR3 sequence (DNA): TGTGCCAGCAGCCCCATGGATACGGGCTACGAGCAGTACTTC.

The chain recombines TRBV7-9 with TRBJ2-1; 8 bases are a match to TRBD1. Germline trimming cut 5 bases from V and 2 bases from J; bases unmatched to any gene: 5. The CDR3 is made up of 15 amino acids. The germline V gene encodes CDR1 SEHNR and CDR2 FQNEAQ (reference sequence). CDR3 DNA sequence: TGTGCCAGCAGCCTGACAGGGGTCACCTACAATGAGCAGTTCTTC. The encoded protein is CASSLTGVTYNEQFF.

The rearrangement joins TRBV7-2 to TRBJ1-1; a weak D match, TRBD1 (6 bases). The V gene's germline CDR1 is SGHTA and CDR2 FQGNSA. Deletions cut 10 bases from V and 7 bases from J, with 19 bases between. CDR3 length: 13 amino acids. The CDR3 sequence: CATTEQGGVEAFF. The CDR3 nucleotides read TGTGCCACCACGGAACAGGGAGGGGTTGAAGCTTTCTTT.

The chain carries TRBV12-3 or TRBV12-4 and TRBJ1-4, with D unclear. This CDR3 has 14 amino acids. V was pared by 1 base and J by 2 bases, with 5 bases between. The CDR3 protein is CASSLDRTNEKLFF. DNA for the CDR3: TGTGCCAGCAGTTTAGACCGGACTAATGAAAAACTGTTTTTT.

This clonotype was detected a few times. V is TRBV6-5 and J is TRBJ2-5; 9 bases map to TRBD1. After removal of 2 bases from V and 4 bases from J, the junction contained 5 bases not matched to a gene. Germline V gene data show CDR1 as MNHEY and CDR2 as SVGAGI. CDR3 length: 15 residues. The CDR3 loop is CASSYLETGGETQYF. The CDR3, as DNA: TGTGCCAGCAGTTACCTCGAGACAGGGGGAGAGACCCAGTACTTC.

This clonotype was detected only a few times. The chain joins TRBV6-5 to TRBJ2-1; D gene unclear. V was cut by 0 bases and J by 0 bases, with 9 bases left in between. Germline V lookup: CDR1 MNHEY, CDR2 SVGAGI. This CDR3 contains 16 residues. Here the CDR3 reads CASSYSYGYSYNEQFF. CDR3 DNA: TGTGCCAGCAGTTACTCTTACGGGTACTCCTACAATGAGCAGTTCTTC.

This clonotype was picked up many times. The CDR3 is CSAPRQGVETSPLHF. CDR3 DNA: TGCAGTGCTCCTCGACAGGGTGTGGAGACTTCACCCCTCCACTTT. The gene calls are TRBV20-1 and TRBJ1-6; TRBD1 matches at 7 bases. Looked up from germline, CDR1 is DFQATT and CDR2 is SNEGSKA (reference sequence). CDR3 length: 15 amino acids. The J segment lost 9 bases and the V segment lost 5 bases, leaving 13 bases of the junction unmatched.

In nucleotides, the CDR3 is TGCAGTGCTAGTTTGACCGGGGATAGTTCACCCCTCCACTTT. Protein product: CSASLTGDSSPLHF. The chain uses TRBV20-1 and TRBJ1-6; D not certain. Trimming took off 3 bases at V and 9 bases at J, with 15 bases between the two ends. This CDR3 spans 14 amino acids. Germline V gives CDR1 DFQATT, CDR2 SNEGSKA (reference sequence).

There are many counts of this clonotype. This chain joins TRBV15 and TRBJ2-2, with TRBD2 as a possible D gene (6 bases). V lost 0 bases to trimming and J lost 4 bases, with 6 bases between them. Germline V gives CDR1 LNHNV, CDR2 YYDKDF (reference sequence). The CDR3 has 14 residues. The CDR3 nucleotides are TGTGCCACCAGCAGAGAGACTAGCACCGGGGAGCTGTTTTTT. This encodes CATSRETSTGELFF.

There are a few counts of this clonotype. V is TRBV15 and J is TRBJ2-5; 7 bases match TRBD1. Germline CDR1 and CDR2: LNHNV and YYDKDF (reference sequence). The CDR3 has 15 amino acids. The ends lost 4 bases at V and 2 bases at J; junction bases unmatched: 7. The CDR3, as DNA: TGTGCCACCAGCATCAGACCGGGACAGCAAGAGACCCAGTACTTC. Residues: CATSIRPGQQETQYF.

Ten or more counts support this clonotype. The CDR3 nucleotides read TGCGCCAGCAGCCAAGGCCTGGACACTCAGCCCCAGCATTTT. This sequence encodes CASSQGLDTQPQHF. The genes are TRBV4-3 and TRBJ1-5, with a possible D match to TRBD1 (5 bases). V was trimmed by 1 base and J by 6 bases, leaving 10 bases between them. The CDR3 runs to 14 residues. Germline CDR1 reads LGHNA; CDR2 reads YSLEER.

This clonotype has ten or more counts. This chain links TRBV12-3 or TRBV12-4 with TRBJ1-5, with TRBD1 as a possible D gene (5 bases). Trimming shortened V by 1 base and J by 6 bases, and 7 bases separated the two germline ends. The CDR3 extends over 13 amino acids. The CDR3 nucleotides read TGTGCCAGCAGTTTAGGAGGGGTTCAGCCCCAGCATTTT. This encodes CASSLGGVQPQHF.

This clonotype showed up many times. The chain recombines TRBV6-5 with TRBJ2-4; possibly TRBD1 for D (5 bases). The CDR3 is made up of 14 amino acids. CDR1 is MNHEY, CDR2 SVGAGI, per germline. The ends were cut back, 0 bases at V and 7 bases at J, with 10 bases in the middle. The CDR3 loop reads CASSYSRVYNIQYF. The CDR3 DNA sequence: TGTGCCAGCAGTTACTCCAGGGTGTACAACATTCAGTACTTC.

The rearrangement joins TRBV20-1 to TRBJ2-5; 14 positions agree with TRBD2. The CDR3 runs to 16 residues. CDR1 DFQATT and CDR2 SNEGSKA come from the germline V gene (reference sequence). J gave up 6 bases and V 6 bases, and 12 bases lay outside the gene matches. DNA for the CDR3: TGCAGTGCCCCTAAAGGGACTAGCGGGAGTGGAAAGACCCAGTACTTC. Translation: CSAPKGTSGSGKTQYF.